The clone carrying this TCR beta chain has just a few counts. The CDR3 runs 18 residues. Trimming cost V 3 bases and J 0 bases, with 16 bases left between them. CDR1 is SGHDT and CDR2 is YYEEEE in the germline V gene. Original analysis: Reference gene primers were amplified, and this amplification served to estimate nucleated cell counts. Measured with immunoSEQ multiplex PCR; TCRdb has only the in-frame clones, and not every one. That table gives V, J and clone size, and the DNA gave D and trimming. The sample holds 70,000 to 90,000 clones; approximately 74% are singletons and the top ten take approximately 2.4%. These data originate in a study of blood T cell repertoires in COVID-19.

The chain links TRBV5-6 to TRBJ2-6; D perhaps matches TRBD1 (5 bases). The TCR sequence derives from a human donor with acute or convalescent COVID-19. The donor label of this sample is uncertain. Input material: peripheral blood. The CDR3 DNA sequence: TGTGCCAGCAGCTCCCTCGAAAGGGGCAGCTCTGGGGCCAACGTCCTGACTTTC. It is translated as CASSSLERGSSGANVLTF. Looking up the rest from reference TRBV5-6 and TRBJ2-6 gives the full variable domain: DAGVTQSPTHLIKTRGQQVTLRCSPKSGHDTVSWYQQALGQGPQFIFQYYEEEERQRGNFPDRFSGHQFPNYSSELNVNALLLGDSALYLCASSSLERGSSGANVLTFGAGSRLTVL.